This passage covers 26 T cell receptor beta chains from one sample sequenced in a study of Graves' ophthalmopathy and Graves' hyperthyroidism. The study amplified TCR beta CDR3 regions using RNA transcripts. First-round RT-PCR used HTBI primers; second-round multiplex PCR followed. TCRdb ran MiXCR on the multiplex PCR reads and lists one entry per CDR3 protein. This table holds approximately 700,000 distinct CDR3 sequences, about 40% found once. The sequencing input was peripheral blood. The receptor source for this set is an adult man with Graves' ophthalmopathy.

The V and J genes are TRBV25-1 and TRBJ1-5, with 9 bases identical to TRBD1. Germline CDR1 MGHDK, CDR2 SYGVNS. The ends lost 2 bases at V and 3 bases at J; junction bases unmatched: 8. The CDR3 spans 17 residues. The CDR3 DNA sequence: TGTGCCAGCAGTGAAAGGCTGGGACAGGGTATCAATCAGCCCCAGCATTTT. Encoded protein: CASSERLGQGINQPQHF.

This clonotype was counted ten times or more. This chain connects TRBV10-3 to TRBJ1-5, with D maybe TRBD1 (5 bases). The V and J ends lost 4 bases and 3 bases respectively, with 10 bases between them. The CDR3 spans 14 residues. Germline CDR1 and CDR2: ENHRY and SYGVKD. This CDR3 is CAISGDPSNQPQHF. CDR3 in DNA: TGTGCCATCAGTGGGGACCCTTCCAATCAGCCCCAGCATTTT.

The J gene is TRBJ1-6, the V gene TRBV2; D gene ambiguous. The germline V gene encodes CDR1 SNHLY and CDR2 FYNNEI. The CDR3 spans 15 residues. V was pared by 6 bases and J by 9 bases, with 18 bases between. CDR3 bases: TGTGCCAGCAGGGCTGGTAAGGGATTACTTTCACCCCTCCACTTT. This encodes CASRAGKGLLSPLHF.

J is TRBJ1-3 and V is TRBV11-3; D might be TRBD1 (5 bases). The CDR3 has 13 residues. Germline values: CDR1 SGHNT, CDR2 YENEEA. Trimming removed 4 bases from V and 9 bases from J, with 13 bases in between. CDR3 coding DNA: TGTGCCAGCAGCTCCTTATCTGGGGGCACCATATATTTT. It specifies CASSSLSGGTIYF.

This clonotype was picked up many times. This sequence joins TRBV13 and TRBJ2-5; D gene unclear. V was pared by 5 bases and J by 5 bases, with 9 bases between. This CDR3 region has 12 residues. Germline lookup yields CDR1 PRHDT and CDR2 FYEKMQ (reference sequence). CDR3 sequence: CASSKRAETQYF. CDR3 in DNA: TGTGCCAGCAGCAAAAGGGCGGAGACCCAGTACTTC.

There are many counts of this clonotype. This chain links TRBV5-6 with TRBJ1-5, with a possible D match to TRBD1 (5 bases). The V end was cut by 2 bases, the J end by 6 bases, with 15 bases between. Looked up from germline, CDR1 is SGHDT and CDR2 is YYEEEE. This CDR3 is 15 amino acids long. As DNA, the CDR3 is TGTGCCAGCAGCTTCTGGTCAGGGCGGGCTCAGCCCCAGCATTTT. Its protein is CASSFWSGRAQPQHF.

CDR3 nucleotide sequence: TGTGCCAGCAGTTACGAAGGGAGGGAGCAGTACTTC. Translated, it gives CASSYEGREQYF. The rearrangement joins TRBV2 to TRBJ2-7; weak D call: TRBD2 (6 bases). This CDR3 comprises 12 residues. The germline gives CDR1 SNHLY, CDR2 FYNNEI. V was shortened by 5 bases and J by 7 bases, with 12 bases between the two germline ends.

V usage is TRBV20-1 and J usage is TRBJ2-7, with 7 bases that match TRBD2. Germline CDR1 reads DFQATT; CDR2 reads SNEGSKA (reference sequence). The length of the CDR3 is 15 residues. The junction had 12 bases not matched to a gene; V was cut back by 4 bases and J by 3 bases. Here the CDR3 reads CSATRTGGSFYEQYF. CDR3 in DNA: TGCAGTGCTACCCGGACTGGCGGGAGTTTCTACGAGCAGTACTTC.

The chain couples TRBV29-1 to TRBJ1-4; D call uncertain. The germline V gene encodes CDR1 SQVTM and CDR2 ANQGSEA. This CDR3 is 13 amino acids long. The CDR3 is CRVPSQGGEKLFF. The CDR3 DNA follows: TGCAGAGTTCCGTCCCAAGGAGGTGAAAAACTGTTTTTT.

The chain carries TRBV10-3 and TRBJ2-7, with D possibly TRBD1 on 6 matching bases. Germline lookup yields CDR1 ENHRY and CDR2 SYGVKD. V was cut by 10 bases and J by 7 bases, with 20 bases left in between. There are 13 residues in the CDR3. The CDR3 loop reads CASRGYRVEEQYF. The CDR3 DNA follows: TGTGCCAGCAGAGGCTACAGGGTTGAAGAGCAGTACTTC.

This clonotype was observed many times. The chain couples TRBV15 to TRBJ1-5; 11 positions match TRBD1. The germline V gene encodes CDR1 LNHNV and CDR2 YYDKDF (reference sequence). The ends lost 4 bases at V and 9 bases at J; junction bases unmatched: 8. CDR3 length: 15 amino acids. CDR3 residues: CATSKGQGARPPQHF. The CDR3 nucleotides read TGTGCCACCAGCAAAGGACAGGGGGCTAGACCGCCCCAGCATTTT.

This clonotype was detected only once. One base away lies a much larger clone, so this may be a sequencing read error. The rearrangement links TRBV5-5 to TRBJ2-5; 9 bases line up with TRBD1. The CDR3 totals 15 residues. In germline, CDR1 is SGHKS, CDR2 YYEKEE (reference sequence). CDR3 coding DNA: TGTGCCAGCAGCCTGACCGACAGGGGGGTCGAGAACCAGTACTTC. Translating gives CASSLTDRGVENQYF.

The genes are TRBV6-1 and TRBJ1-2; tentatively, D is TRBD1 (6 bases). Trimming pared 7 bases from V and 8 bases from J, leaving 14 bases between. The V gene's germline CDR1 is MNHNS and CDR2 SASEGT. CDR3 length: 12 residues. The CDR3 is CASTTGGAGYTF. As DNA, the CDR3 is TGTGCCAGCACCACGGGGGGGGCCGGCTACACCTTC.

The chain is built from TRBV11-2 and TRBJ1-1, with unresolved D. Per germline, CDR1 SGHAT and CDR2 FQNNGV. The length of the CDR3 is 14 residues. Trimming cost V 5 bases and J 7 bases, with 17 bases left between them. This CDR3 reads CASSPPGRVLEAFF. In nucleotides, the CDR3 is TGTGCCAGCAGCCCCCCTGGGCGGGTTCTTGAAGCTTTCTTT.

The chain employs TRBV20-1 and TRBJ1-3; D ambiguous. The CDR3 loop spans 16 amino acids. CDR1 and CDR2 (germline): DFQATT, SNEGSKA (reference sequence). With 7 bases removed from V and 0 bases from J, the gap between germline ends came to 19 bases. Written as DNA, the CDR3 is TGCAGTGACCTCTCCTTGACAAGTAGCTCTGGAAACACCATATATTTT. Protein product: CSDLSLTSSSGNTIYF.

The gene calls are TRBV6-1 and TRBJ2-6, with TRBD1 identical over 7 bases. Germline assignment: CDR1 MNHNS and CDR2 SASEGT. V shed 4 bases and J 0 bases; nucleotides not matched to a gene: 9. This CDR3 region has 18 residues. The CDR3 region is CASSVKGATLSGANVLTF. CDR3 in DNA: TGTGCCAGCAGTGTTAAGGGGGCTACTCTCTCTGGGGCCAACGTCCTGACTTTC.

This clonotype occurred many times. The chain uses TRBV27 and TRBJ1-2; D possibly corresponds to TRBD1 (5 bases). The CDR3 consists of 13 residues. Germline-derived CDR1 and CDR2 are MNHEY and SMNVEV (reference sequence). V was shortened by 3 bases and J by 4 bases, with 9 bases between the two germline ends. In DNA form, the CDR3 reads TGTGCCAGCAGTTTCGCAGGGCTCTATGGCTACACCTTC. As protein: CASSFAGLYGYTF.

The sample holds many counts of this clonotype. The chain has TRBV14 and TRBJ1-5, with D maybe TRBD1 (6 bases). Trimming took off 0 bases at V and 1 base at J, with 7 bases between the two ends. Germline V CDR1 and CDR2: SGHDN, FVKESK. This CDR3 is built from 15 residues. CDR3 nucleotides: TGTGCCAGCAGCCAAGACAGGGGAAGCAATCAGCCCCAGCATTTT. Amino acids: CASSQDRGSNQPQHF.

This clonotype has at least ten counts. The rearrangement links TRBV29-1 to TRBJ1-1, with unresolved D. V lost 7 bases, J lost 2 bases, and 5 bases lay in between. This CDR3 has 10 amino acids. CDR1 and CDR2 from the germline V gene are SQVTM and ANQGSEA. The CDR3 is CSGTNTEAFF. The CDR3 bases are TGCAGCGGAACAAACACTGAAGCTTTCTTT.

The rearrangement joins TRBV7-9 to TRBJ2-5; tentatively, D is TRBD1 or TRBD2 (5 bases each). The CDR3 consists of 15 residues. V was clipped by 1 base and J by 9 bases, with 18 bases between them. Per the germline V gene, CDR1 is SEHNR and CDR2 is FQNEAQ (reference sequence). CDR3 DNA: TGTGCCAGCAGCTTAGGGGGGAGTGGCAATCAGCCCCAGTACTTC. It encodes CASSLGGSGNQPQYF.

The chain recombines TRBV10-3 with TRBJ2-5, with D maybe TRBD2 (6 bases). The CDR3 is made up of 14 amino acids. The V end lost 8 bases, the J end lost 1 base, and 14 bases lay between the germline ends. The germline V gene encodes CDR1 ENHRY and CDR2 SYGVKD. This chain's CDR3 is CAIEDAGIQETQYF. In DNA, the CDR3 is TGTGCCATCGAGGATGCGGGGATCCAAGAGACCCAGTACTTC.

CDR3 nucleotides: TGTGCCAGCAGTTCTATATACGAGCAGGGGGGGGAGACCCAGTACTTC. It translates to CASSSIYEQGGETQYF. J is TRBJ2-5 and V is TRBV6-5; D possibly uses TRBD1 or TRBD2 (7 bases each). This CDR3 comprises 16 residues. V was shortened by 4 bases and J by 5 bases, with 20 bases between the two germline ends. The V gene's germline CDR1 is MNHEY and CDR2 SVGAGI.

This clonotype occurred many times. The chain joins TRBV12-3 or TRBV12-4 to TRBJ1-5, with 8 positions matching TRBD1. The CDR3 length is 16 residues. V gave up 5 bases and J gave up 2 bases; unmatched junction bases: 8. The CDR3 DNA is TGTGCCAGCAGTAACAGGACAGGGATCGGCAATCAGCCCCAGCATTTT. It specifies CASSNRTGIGNQPQHF.

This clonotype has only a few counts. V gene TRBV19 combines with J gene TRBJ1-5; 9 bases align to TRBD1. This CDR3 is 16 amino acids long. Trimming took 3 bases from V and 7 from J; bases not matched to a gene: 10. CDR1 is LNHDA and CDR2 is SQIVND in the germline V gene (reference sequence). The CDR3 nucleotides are TGTGCCAGTAGTATCTGGGCGGGACAGGGTTACCAGCCCCAGCATTTT. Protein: CASSIWAGQGYQPQHF.

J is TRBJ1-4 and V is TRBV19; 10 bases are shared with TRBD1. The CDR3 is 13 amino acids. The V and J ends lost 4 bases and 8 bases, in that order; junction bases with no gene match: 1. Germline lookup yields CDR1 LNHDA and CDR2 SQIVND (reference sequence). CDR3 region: CASSRTGGEKLFF. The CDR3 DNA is TGTGCCAGTAGTAGGACAGGGGGGGAAAAACTGTTTTTT.

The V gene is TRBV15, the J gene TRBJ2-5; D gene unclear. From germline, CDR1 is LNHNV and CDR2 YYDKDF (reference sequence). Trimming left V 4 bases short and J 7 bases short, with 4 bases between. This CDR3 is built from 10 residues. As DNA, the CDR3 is TGTGCCACCAGCAAAGGGACCCAGTACTTC. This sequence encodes CATSKGTQYF.